What follows describes a single TCR beta chain. Its antigen is currently unknown. Every isolated RNA sample was fully reverse transcribed, so sequencing captured expressed TCRB transcripts. Profiled with immunoSEQ multiplex PCR; TCRdb holds only in-frame clones, not every one. The data show approximately 170,000 clones, roughly 8% seen once. This entry is derived from a study of beta chain features in type 1 diabetes. Regarding the study as a whole: Shorter TCRB CDR3s, moderately but significantly so, marked every one of the four CD4+ subsets in Type 1 diabetes patients.

This clonotype was sampled from a young man with type 1 diabetes. Sequenced material: central memory CD4+ T cells from blood.

The CDR3 nucleotides read TGCGCCAGCAGCCCACAGACTAGCGGGGGGCAAAACATTCAGTACTTC. Protein sequence: CASSPQTSGGQNIQYF. The chain couples TRBV4-1 to TRBJ2-4; TRBD2 matches at 13 bases. With 4 bases clipped from V and 5 bases from J, the junction kept 5 bases outside the gene matches. CDR3 length equals 16 residues. Germline V lookup: CDR1 MGHRA, CDR2 YSYEKL.